These 24 T cell receptor beta chains were sequenced from one sample in a study of T cell changes during pregnancy in multiple sclerosis (dated by TCRdb to the late 2010s). The library was made by the immunoSEQ multiplex PCR assay. Held by TCRdb, this immuneACCESS table contains in-frame sequences only and omits some clones. Under half of the omission traces to an unresolved V gene where checked; the cause of the rest is unknown. The sample profile shows about 92,000 clones; about 94% of them were found once. The ten largest clonotypes hold about 2% of the sample. Sequences were derived from peripheral blood, sampled in the third trimester of pregnancy. The receptors stem from a female donor with multiple sclerosis, enrolled in a pregnancy study.

The CDR3 spells CASSLGGRRGLIEQFF. For the CDR3, the DNA is TGTGCCAGCAGCCTTGGGGGGAGGAGGGGCTTAATTGAGCAGTTCTTC. The chain joins TRBV7-6 to TRBJ2-1; D might be TRBD2 (6 bases). V was shortened by 5 bases and J by 9 bases, with 23 bases between the two germline ends. Germline CDR1 reads SGHVS; CDR2 reads FNYEAQ. The CDR3 has 16 residues. The full variable domain, its missing parts supplied by reference TRBV7-6 and TRBJ2-1, is GAGVSQSPRYKVTKRGQDVALRCDPISGHVSLYWYRQALGQGPEFLTYFNYEAQQDKSGLPNDRFSAERPEGSISTLTIQRTEQRDSAMYRCASSLGGRRGLIEQFFGPGTRLTVL.

The V and J genes are TRBV28 and TRBJ2-1; D unresolved. Per germline, CDR1 MDHEN and CDR2 SYDVKM. V was trimmed by 2 bases and J by 2 bases, leaving 10 bases between them. This CDR3 is 15 amino acids long. CDR3 protein: CASSLEPLTYNEQFF. In DNA, the CDR3 is TGTGCCAGCAGTTTAGAACCCCTAACCTACAATGAGCAGTTCTTC. The full variable domain, with the rest looked up from reference TRBV28 and TRBJ2-1, is DVKVTQSSRYLVKRTGEKVFLECVQDMDHENMFWYRQDPGLGLRLIYFSYDVKMKEKGDIPEGYSVSREKKERFSLILESASTNQTSMYLCASSLEPLTYNEQFFGPGTRLTVL.

This clone was counted only a few times. V usage is TRBV28 and J usage is TRBJ1-1, with a tentative D call TRBD1 (5 bases). The CDR3 spans 14 residues. Trimming removed 5 bases from V and 0 bases from J, with 10 bases in between. CDR1 is MDHEN and CDR2 is SYDVKM in the germline V gene. The CDR3 coding sequence is TGTGCCAGCAGTCCAGGGCCTATGAACACTGAAGCTTTCTTT. It yields the protein CASSPGPMNTEAFF.

The rearrangement links TRBV6-6 to TRBJ2-5; TRBD2 agrees at 9 bases. The CDR3 spans 12 residues. The V and J ends lost 9 bases and 2 bases, in that order; junction bases with no gene match: 1. Germline V lookup: CDR1 MNHNY, CDR2 SVGAGI (reference sequence). CDR3 bases: TGTGCCAGTGCGGGAGGGCAAGAGACCCAGTACTTC. As protein: CASAGGQETQYF.

This clone has just a few counts. The V gene is TRBV29-1, the J gene TRBJ2-3; D may be TRBD2 (6 bases). Germline V gene data show CDR1 as SQVTM and CDR2 as ANQGSEA. Trimming took 4 bases from V and 5 from J, leaving 16 bases between them. CDR3 length equals 14 residues. The CDR3 region is CSVVWGVIVDTQYF. Written as DNA, the CDR3 is TGCAGCGTTGTGTGGGGGGTGATTGTAGATACGCAGTATTTT.

The chain links TRBV7-8 to TRBJ2-6; D might be TRBD1 (6 bases). This CDR3 is 18 amino acids long. The germline V gene has CDR1 SGHVS and CDR2 FQNEAQ. Deletions cut 7 bases from V and 1 base from J, with 20 bases between. The CDR3 coding sequence is TGTGCCAGCACCCTGGACAGCCGCACGGCGTCTGGGGCCAACGTCCTGACTTTC. Translating gives CASTLDSRTASGANVLTF.

The rearrangement links TRBV27 to TRBJ2-2, with 9 positions matching TRBD1. Germline trimming cut 1 base from V and 6 bases from J; bases unmatched to any gene: 9. The CDR3 runs to 17 residues. Germline CDR1 is MNHEY and CDR2 is SMNVEV (reference sequence). The CDR3 reads CASSLWSGTGYPGELFF. The CDR3 DNA reads TGTGCCAGCAGTTTATGGTCCGGGACAGGGTACCCCGGGGAGCTGTTTTTT.

V gene TRBV28 combines with J gene TRBJ2-6, with TRBD1 identical over 9 bases. This CDR3 has 19 residues. The germline V gene encodes CDR1 MDHEN and CDR2 SYDVKM. V trimming: 4 bases; J trimming: 0 bases; junction bases outside the gene matches: 10. CDR3 region: CASSSPRGQGFSGANVLTF. CDR3 coding DNA: TGTGCCAGCAGTTCCCCCCGGGGACAGGGATTCTCTGGGGCCAACGTCCTGACTTTC.

The rearrangement joins TRBV19 to TRBJ1-2; D remains ambiguous. Trimming left V 5 bases short and J 5 bases short, with 15 bases between. The length of the CDR3 is 14 residues. Germline V gives CDR1 LNHDA, CDR2 SQIVND (reference sequence). The CDR3 DNA is TGTGCCAGTAGTGGTTGGAGACCCCGGTATGGCTACACCTTC. It codes for CASSGWRPRYGYTF.

The chain uses TRBV15 and TRBJ2-2; 7 bases align to TRBD1. Losses at the gene ends were 1 base for V and 3 bases for J; bases not matched to a gene: 2. Germline CDR1 and CDR2: LNHNV and YYDKDF (reference sequence). The CDR3 is made up of 15 amino acids. CDR3 bases: TGTGCCACCAGCAGAGGAACAGGGGACACCGGGGAGCTGTTTTTT. This translates into CATSRGTGDTGELFF.

The genes are TRBV30 and TRBJ1-3; D is ambiguous. The V end lost 2 bases, the J end lost 4 bases, and 15 bases lay between the germline ends. This CDR3 is 15 amino acids long. Germline values: CDR1 GTSNPN, CDR2 SVGIG (reference sequence). The CDR3 sequence is CAWSQLGRAGNTIYF. The CDR3 DNA follows: TGTGCCTGGAGTCAACTAGGGAGGGCCGGAAACACCATATATTTT. Full variable domain (outside the CDR3, taken from reference TRBV30 and TRBJ1-3): SQTIHQWPATLVQPVGSPLSLECTVEGTSNPNLYWYRQAAGRGLQLLFYSVGIGQISSEVPQNLSASRPQDRQFILSSKKLLLSDSGFYLCAWSQLGRAGNTIYFGEGSWLTVV.

This sequence joins TRBV7-3 and TRBJ2-1; D is undetermined. The V gene's germline CDR1 is SGHTA and CDR2 FQGTGA. The V end lost 2 bases, the J end lost 8 bases, and 16 bases lay between the germline ends. CDR3 length: 15 amino acids. The CDR3: CASSLLGSAVYEQFF. The CDR3 nucleotides are TGTGCCAGCAGCTTATTAGGCAGCGCAGTGTATGAGCAGTTCTTC.

CDR3 DNA: TGTGCCAGCAGCTTAGCACCTGGCCAGCCCCAGCATTTT. Protein sequence: CASSLAPGQPQHF. The chain recombines TRBV7-8 with TRBJ1-5; D gene unclear. V was pared by 0 bases and J by 7 bases, with 7 bases between. The CDR3 is 13 amino acids. The germline V gene has CDR1 SGHVS and CDR2 FQNEAQ.

This clone was detected only a few times. This rearrangement joins TRBV4-1 to TRBJ1-2; maybe TRBD1 (6 bases). Germline loops: CDR1 MGHRA, CDR2 YSYEKL. The CDR3 sequence is 14 residues long. V was trimmed by 1 base and J by 3 bases, leaving 9 bases between them. The CDR3: CASSQGTAYYGYTF. The DNA for the CDR3 is TGCGCCAGCAGCCAAGGGACAGCCTACTATGGCTACACCTTC.

The chain carries TRBV7-2 and TRBJ2-6; D is undetermined. CDR1 is SGHTA and CDR2 is FQGNSA in the germline V gene. Trimming shortened V by 5 bases and J by 0 bases, and 8 bases separated the two germline ends. This CDR3 is built from 15 residues. DNA for the CDR3: TGTGCCAGCAGCCCCCAGGTCTCTGGGGCCAACGTCCTGACTTTC. Protein product: CASSPQVSGANVLTF.

This chain connects TRBV5-1 to TRBJ2-2, with 13 bases that match TRBD2. V was pared by 6 bases and J by 2 bases, with 10 bases of the junction left unmatched. Germline assignment: CDR1 SGHRS and CDR2 YFSETQ. The CDR3 length is 18 residues. CDR3 nucleotides: TGCGCCAGCAAAAATCCGGGACTAGCGGGATTTAACACCGGGGAGCTGTTTTTT. Its protein is CASKNPGLAGFNTGELFF.

The chain couples TRBV30 to TRBJ1-1; no definite D call. In germline, CDR1 is GTSNPN, CDR2 SVGIG (reference sequence). V was cut by 0 bases and J by 4 bases, with 12 bases left in between. CDR3 length: 14 residues. The CDR3 sequence: CAWSVLLAVTEAFF. The CDR3 region has the DNA TGTGCCTGGAGTGTACTTCTGGCGGTCACTGAAGCTTTCTTT. The whole variable domain, filled in from reference TRBV30 and TRBJ1-1, reads SQTIHQWPATLVQPVGSPLSLECTVEGTSNPNLYWYRQAAGRGLQLLFYSVGIGQISSEVPQNLSASRPQDRQFILSSKKLLLSDSGFYLCAWSVLLAVTEAFFGQGTRLTVV.

CDR3 protein: CAGAGLAVYYNEQFF. CDR3 nucleotides: TGTGCCGGAGCGGGACTAGCAGTCTACTACAATGAGCAGTTCTTC. The chain couples TRBV7-8 to TRBJ2-1; 9 nucleotides match TRBD2. CDR1 and CDR2 (germline): SGHVS, FQNEAQ. V shed 11 bases, J shed 3 bases, and the junction held 11 bases outside the gene matches. There are 15 residues in the CDR3.

The chain links TRBV19 to TRBJ2-3, with 12 nucleotides matching TRBD2. The germline V gene encodes CDR1 LNHDA and CDR2 SQIVND (reference sequence). The V segment lost 6 bases and the J segment 3 bases; nucleotides outside the gene matches: 4. There are 15 residues in the CDR3. The chain's CDR3 is CASSRGTSGTDTQYF. For the CDR3, the DNA is TGTGCCAGTAGCCGGGGGACTAGCGGGACAGATACGCAGTATTTT.

The chain is built from TRBV28 and TRBJ2-2; 9 bases match TRBD1. Germline V CDR1 and CDR2: MDHEN, SYDVKM. The CDR3 has 15 residues. The J segment lost 4 bases and the V segment lost 5 bases, leaving 5 bases of the junction unmatched. The CDR3 region is CASSRSGQGTGELFF. The CDR3 DNA follows: TGTGCCAGCAGTAGATCGGGACAGGGCACCGGGGAGCTGTTTTTT.

The rearrangement joins TRBV15 to TRBJ2-1; TRBD2 matches 16 bases. Unmatched junction bases numbered 13, after V lost 2 bases and J lost 6 bases. The CDR3 is 20 residues long. CDR1 and CDR2 (germline): LNHNV, YYDKDF (reference sequence). The CDR3 DNA reads TGTGCCACCAGCAGACCGGGACTAGCGGGAGGGCCGTCCACAGGCAATGAGCAGTTCTTC. Its protein is CATSRPGLAGGPSTGNEQFF.

The chain employs TRBV5-1 and TRBJ2-1; 9 bases line up with TRBD1. The germline CDR1 and CDR2 sequences are SGHRS and YFSETQ. With 0 bases clipped from V and 8 bases from J, the junction kept 3 bases outside the gene matches. The CDR3 consists of 14 residues. The chain's CDR3 is CASSLGGQGDEQFF. The CDR3 DNA reads TGCGCCAGCAGCTTGGGGGGACAGGGTGATGAGCAGTTCTTC.

The chain links TRBV5-1 to TRBJ2-3, with 7 bases that match TRBD1. This CDR3 contains 16 residues. Trimming removed 3 bases from V and 2 bases from J; junction bases left unmatched: 9. Germline CDR1 SGHRS, CDR2 YFSETQ. CDR3 region: CASSSIRQGPTDTQYF. The CDR3 DNA reads as TGCGCCAGCAGCTCAATACGACAGGGCCCCACAGATACGCAGTATTTT.

The V and J genes are TRBV6-1 and TRBJ2-2, with 10 bases fitting TRBD1. This CDR3 has 16 amino acids. With 4 bases clipped from V and 5 bases from J, the junction kept 7 bases outside the gene matches. Germline CDR1 reads MNHNS; CDR2 reads SASEGT. CDR3 amino acids: CASSVLGQGMTGELFF. The CDR3 DNA follows: TGTGCCAGCAGTGTCTTGGGACAGGGGATGACCGGGGAGCTGTTTTTT.